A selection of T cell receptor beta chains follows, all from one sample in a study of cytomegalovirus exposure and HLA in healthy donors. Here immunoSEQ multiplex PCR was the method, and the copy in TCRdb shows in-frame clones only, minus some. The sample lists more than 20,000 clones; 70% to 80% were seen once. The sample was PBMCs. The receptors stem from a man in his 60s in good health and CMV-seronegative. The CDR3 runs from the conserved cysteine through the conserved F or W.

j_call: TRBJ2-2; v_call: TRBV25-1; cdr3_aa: CASIGNTGELFF
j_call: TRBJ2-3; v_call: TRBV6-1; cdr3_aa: CASSLSGGSTDTQYF
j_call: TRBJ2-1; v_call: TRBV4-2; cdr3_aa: CASSPQRGGSDNEQFF
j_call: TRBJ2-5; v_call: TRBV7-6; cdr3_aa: CASSSRAAFERVKETQYF
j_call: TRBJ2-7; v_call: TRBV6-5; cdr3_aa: CASSYSDPRGEQYF
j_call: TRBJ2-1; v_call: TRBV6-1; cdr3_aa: CASRAPWGVYNEQFF
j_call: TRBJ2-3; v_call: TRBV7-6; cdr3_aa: CASSLGALSTDTQYF
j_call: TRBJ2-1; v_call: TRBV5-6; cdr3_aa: CASRGVAREQFF
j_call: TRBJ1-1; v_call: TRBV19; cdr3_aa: CSSSIAGAGNTEAFF
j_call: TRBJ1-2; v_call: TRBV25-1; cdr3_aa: CASSFGNGYTF
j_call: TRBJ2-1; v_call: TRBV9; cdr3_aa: CASSVTGGHYNEQFF
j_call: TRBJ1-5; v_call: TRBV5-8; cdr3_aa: CASSSETGFGNQPQHF